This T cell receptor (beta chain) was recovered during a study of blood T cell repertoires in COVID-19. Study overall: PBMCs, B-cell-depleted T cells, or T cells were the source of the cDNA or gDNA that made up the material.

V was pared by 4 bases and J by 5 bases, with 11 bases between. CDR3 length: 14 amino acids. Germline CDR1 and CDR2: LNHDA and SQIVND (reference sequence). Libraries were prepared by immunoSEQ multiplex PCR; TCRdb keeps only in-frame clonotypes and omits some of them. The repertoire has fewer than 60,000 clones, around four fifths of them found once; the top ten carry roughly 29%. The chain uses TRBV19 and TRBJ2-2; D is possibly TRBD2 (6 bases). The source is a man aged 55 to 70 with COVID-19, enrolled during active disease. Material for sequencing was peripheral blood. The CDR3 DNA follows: TGTGCCAGTAGTAATCTAGCGATTACCGGGGAGCTGTTTTTT. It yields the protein CASSNLAITGELFF.